The 18 T cell receptor beta chains below were found in one sample sequenced in a study of OX40 agonist ivuxolimab in advanced cancers. Produced via immunoSEQ multiplex PCR; TCRdb's table is partial and in-frame only. This table has about 50,000 clones, approximately 88% appearing once. The sequencing used CD4+ or CD8+ T cells sorted from blood, collected in a trial of the OX40 agonist ivuxolimab. The source is an adult with an advanced solid tumor such as melanoma, head and neck, liver or kidney cancer.

The chain employs TRBV19 and TRBJ1-1; D is perhaps TRBD1 (6 bases). The CDR3 is 13 residues long. Germline loops: CDR1 LNHDA, CDR2 SQIVND (reference sequence). Trimming left V 7 bases short and J 6 bases short, with 15 bases between. CDR3 sequence: CASIMRGYAEAFF. Here the CDR3 DNA reads TGTGCCAGTATCATGAGGGGGTACGCTGAAGCTTTCTTT.

This clone was detected only a few times. The rearrangement uses TRBV13 and TRBJ1-1; D not resolved. V was cut by 2 bases and J by 3 bases, with 19 bases left in between. The CDR3 runs to 17 residues. Germline V lookup: CDR1 PRHDT, CDR2 FYEKMQ (reference sequence). CDR3 sequence (DNA): TGTGCCAGCAGCTTAAATCGGGCGGACCCAAGATACACTGAAGCTTTCTTT. Residues: CASSLNRADPRYTEAFF.

The CDR3 reads CASSLGAASSYNEQFF. CDR3 nucleotides: TGCGCCAGCAGCCTCGGAGCGGCGAGCTCCTACAATGAGCAGTTCTTC. This rearrangement joins TRBV5-1 to TRBJ2-1, with D possibly TRBD2 on 5 matching bases. V was pared by 4 bases and J by 0 bases, with 14 bases between. Germline CDR1 is SGHRS and CDR2 is YFSETQ. The CDR3 consists of 16 residues.

The chain uses TRBV6-4 and TRBJ2-1, with 8 positions matching TRBD2. CDR1 and CDR2 from the germline V gene are MRHNA and SNTAGT. The CDR3 is 17 residues long. The V gene end was trimmed by 4 bases and the J gene end by 0 bases; junction bases not matched to a gene: 8. The CDR3 protein is CASSGGGAGGSYNEQFF. Here the CDR3 DNA reads TGTGCCAGCAGTGGCGGTGGGGCGGGAGGCTCCTACAATGAGCAGTTCTTC.

This clone occurred once. This chain joins TRBV7-9 and TRBJ1-2; D is undetermined. CDR3 size: 14 residues. V was cut by 1 base and J by 2 bases, with 8 bases left in between. The germline V gene has CDR1 SEHNR and CDR2 FQNEAQ (reference sequence). For the CDR3, the DNA is TGTGCCAGCAGCTTAGTTACAGAGAACTATGGCTACACCTTC. It codes for CASSLVTENYGYTF.

J is TRBJ2-1 and V is TRBV27; D is perhaps TRBD2 (6 bases). Germline lookup yields CDR1 MNHEY and CDR2 SMNVEV (reference sequence). With 6 bases removed from V and 8 bases from J, the gap between germline ends came to 26 bases. There are 17 residues in the CDR3. The CDR3 nucleotides are TGTGCCAGCAGCCTACTGGGATTAAGCACAACGGGGGATGAGCAGTTCTTC. It translates to CASSLLGLSTTGDEQFF.

A single count supports this clone. The chain joins TRBV27 to TRBJ1-5; D ambiguous. CDR3 length: 14 residues. Germline CDR1 and CDR2: MNHEY and SMNVEV (reference sequence). Trimming took 3 bases from V and 3 from J, leaving 9 bases between them. The CDR3, as DNA: TGTGCCAGCAGTTTCATGGGCCCCAATCAGCCCCAGCATTTT. Translating it yields CASSFMGPNQPQHF.

The chain carries TRBV30 and TRBJ2-1; perhaps TRBD2 as D (6 bases). This CDR3 has 12 amino acids. Germline V gives CDR1 GTSNPN, CDR2 SVGIG (reference sequence). The V and J ends lost 5 bases and 2 bases respectively, with 7 bases between them. The CDR3 sequence is CAWGTAYNEQFF. CDR3 DNA sequence: TGTGCCTGGGGGACTGCCTACAATGAGCAGTTCTTC.

This chain links TRBV6-1 with TRBJ1-2; no reliable D call. The germline V gene has CDR1 MNHNS and CDR2 SASEGT. The CDR3 is 11 residues long. Trimming removed 3 bases from V and 8 bases from J, with 7 bases in between. CDR3 nucleotide sequence: TGTGCCAGCAGTGACCCCGGGGGCTACACCTTC. Translated, it gives CASSDPGGYTF.

The V and J genes are TRBV30 and TRBJ1-5; perhaps TRBD1 as D (6 bases). This CDR3 has 11 amino acids. With 5 bases removed from V and 4 bases from J, the gap between germline ends came to 6 bases. Germline V gene data show CDR1 as GTSNPN and CDR2 as SVGIG (reference sequence). CDR3 region: CAWGQNQPQHF. The DNA of the CDR3 is TGTGCCTGGGGACAGAATCAGCCCCAGCATTTT.

This chain links TRBV29-1 with TRBJ2-5; TRBD1 aligns across 7 bases. Germline V gives CDR1 SQVTM, CDR2 ANQGSEA. V gave up 5 bases and J gave up 2 bases; unmatched junction bases: 2. This CDR3 has 12 residues. CDR3 DNA: TGCAGCGTTAAGACAGGGCAAGAGACCCAGTACTTC. Residues: CSVKTGQETQYF. The full variable domain, with the rest looked up from reference TRBV29-1 and TRBJ2-5, is SAVISQKPSRDICQRGTSLTIQCQVDSQVTMMFWYRQQPGQSLTLIATANQGSEATYESGFVIDKFPISRPNLTFSTLTVSNMSPEDSSIYLCSVKTGQETQYFGPGTRLLVL.

This clone was seen a single time. The CDR3: CASSRTRGSQETQYF. The CDR3 nucleotides read TGTGCCAGCAGCCGAACCAGGGGTTCCCAAGAGACCCAGTACTTC. V and J are TRBV7-3 and TRBJ2-5; tentative D call: TRBD1 (6 bases). V was trimmed by 5 bases and J by 1 base, leaving 14 bases between them. CDR1 and CDR2 from the germline V gene are SGHTA and FQGTGA. This CDR3 contains 15 residues.

CDR3 sequence (DNA): TGTGCCAGCAGCTGGAGAGAAAACACTGAAGCTTTCTTT. It translates to CASSWRENTEAFF. The V call is TRBV7-8, the J call TRBJ1-1, with no clear D. The V end lost 4 bases, the J end lost 2 bases, and 8 bases lay between the germline ends. Germline V gives CDR1 SGHVS, CDR2 FQNEAQ. CDR3 size: 13 residues.

This clone showed up just a few times. The rearrangement links TRBV7-2 to TRBJ1-6; no clear D. The length of the CDR3 is 15 residues. CDR1 is SGHTA, CDR2 FQGNSA, per germline. Trimming pared 5 bases from V and 8 bases from J, leaving 16 bases between. Written as DNA, the CDR3 is TGTGCCAGCAGCCCCCAGAGCGGCAGCCATTCACCCCTCCACTTT. Amino acids: CASSPQSGSHSPLHF.

J is TRBJ2-7 and V is TRBV9; 8 nucleotides align to TRBD1. V gave up 3 bases and J gave up 0 bases; unmatched junction bases: 8. The CDR3 runs 16 residues. Per germline, CDR1 SGDLS and CDR2 YYNGEE. CDR3 in DNA: TGTGCCAGCAGCGCTCCAGGGGGCCAGGTCTCCTACGAGCAGTACTTC. It specifies CASSAPGGQVSYEQYF.

The chain combines TRBV9 with TRBJ2-7; D not resolved. This CDR3 is built from 15 residues. Trimming took 0 bases from V and 4 from J, leaving 14 bases between them. The germline gives CDR1 SGDLS, CDR2 YYNGEE. The CDR3 loop reads CASSVGNFASYEQYF. In nucleotides, the CDR3 is TGTGCCAGCAGCGTAGGAAACTTTGCCTCTTACGAGCAGTACTTC. Supplemented by reference TRBV9 and TRBJ2-7, the full variable domain reads DSGVTQTPKHLITATGQRVTLRCSPRSGDLSVYWYQQSLDQGLQFLIQYYNGEERAKGNILERFSAQQFPDLHSELNLSSLELGDSALYFCASSVGNFASYEQYFGPGTRLTVT.

This rearrangement joins TRBV29-1 to TRBJ1-1; possibly TRBD1 for D (5 bases). V lost 7 bases to trimming and J lost 3 bases, with 21 bases between them. The CDR3 extends over 15 amino acids. Germline V gene data show CDR1 as SQVTM and CDR2 as ANQGSEA. CDR3 coding DNA: TGCAGCGCTAGGGCGGCCTGGGGGGGGGACACTGAAGCTTTCTTT. Its translation is CSARAAWGGDTEAFF.

This clone was counted once. The V and J genes are TRBV7-3 and TRBJ2-3; D might be TRBD2 (6 bases). This CDR3 is built from 15 residues. The ends were cut back, 5 bases at V and 6 bases at J, with 18 bases in the middle. Germline V gene lookup returns CDR1 SGHTA and CDR2 FQGTGA. The CDR3 spells CASSPGGLRLDTQYF. In DNA, the CDR3 is TGTGCCAGCAGCCCCGGAGGACTAAGGTTGGATACGCAGTATTTT.